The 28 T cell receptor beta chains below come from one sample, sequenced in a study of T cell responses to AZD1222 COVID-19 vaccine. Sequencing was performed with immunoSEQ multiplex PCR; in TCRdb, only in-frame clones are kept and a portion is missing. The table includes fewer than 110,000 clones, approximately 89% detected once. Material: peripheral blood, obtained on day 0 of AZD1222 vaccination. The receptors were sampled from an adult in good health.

The CDR3 DNA reads TGTGCCAGCAGCTTGTATGCGGGTGTGGACTTGACTGGAAACACCATATATTTT. Protein sequence: CASSLYAGVDLTGNTIYF. V gene TRBV5-5 combines with J gene TRBJ1-3; D gene unclear. From germline, CDR1 is SGHKS and CDR2 YYEKEE (reference sequence). Between the trimmed V and J ends, which lost 1 base and 2 bases, there was a span of 19 bases. CDR3 length equals 18 residues.

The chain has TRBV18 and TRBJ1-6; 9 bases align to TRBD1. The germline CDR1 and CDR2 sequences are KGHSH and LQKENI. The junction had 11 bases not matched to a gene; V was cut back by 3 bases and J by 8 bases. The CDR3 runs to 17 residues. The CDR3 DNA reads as TGTGCCAGCTCACCTATGAAACAGGGGGCACAAGATTCACCCCTCCACTTT. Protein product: CASSPMKQGAQDSPLHF.

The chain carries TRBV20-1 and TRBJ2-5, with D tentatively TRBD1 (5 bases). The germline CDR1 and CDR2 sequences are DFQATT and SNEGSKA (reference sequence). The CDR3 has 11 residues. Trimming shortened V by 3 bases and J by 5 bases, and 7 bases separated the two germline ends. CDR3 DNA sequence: TGCAGTGCTAGTAACAGGGAGACCCAGTACTTC. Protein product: CSASNRETQYF.

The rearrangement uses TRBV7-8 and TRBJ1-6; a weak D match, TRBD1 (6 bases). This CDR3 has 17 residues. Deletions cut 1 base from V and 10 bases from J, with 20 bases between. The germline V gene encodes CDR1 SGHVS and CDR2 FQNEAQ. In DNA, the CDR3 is TGTGCCAGCAGCTTAGTAGCCACCCGGGGGCTCGGCTCACCCCTCCACTTT. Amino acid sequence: CASSLVATRGLGSPLHF.

The chain's CDR3 is CASRPFGQDEGYTF. CDR3 in DNA: TGTGCCAGCAGACCTTTCGGACAGGATGAAGGCTACACCTTC. The V and J genes are TRBV28 and TRBJ1-2; 7 bases are a match to TRBD1. V was pared by 6 bases and J by 8 bases, with 12 bases of the junction left unmatched. Germline V gene lookup returns CDR1 MDHEN and CDR2 SYDVKM. This CDR3 comprises 14 residues.

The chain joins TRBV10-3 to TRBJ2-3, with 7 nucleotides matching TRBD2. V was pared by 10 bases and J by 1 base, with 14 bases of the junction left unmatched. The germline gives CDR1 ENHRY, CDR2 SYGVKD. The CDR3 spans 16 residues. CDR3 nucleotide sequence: TGTGCCACCATTCGGGGTACTAGCGTGGGCACAGATACGCAGTATTTT. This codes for CATIRGTSVGTDTQYF.

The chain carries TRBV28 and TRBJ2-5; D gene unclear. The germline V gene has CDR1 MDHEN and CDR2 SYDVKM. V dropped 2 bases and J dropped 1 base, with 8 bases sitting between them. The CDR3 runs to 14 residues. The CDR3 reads CASSLVLRQETQYF. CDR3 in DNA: TGTGCCAGCAGTTTAGTACTACGCCAAGAGACCCAGTACTTC.

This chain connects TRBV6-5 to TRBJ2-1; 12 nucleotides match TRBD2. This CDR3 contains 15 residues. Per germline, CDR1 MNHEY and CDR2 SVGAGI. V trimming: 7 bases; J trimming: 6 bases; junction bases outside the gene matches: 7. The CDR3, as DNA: TGTGCCAGCACCCATGGACTAGCGGGGCGCAATGAGCAGTTCTTC. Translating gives CASTHGLAGRNEQFF.

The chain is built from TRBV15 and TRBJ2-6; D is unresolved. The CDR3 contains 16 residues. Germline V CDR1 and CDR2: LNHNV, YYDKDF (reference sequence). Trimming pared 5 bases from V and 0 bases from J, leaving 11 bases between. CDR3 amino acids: CATSGPAFSGANVLTF. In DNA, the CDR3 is TGTGCCACCAGCGGGCCAGCATTCTCTGGGGCCAACGTCCTGACTTTC.

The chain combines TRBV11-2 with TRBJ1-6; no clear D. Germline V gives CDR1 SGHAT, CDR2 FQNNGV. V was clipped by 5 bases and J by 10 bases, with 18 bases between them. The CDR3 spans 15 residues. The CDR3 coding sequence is TGTGCCAGCAGCAAATTGACCAGTTCGCAGTCACCCCTCCACTTT. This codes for CASSKLTSSQSPLHF.

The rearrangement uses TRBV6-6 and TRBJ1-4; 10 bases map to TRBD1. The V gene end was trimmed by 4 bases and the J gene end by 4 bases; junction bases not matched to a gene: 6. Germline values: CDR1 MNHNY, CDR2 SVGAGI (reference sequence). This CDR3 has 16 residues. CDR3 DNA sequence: TGTGCCAGCAGTTGGGACAGGGGCATCAATAATGAAAAACTGTTTTTT. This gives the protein CASSWDRGINNEKLFF.

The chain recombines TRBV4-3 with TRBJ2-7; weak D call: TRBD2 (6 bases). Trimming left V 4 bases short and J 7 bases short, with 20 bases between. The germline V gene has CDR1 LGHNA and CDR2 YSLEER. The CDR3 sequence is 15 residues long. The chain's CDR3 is CASSPMVGERAEQYF. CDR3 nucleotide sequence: TGCGCCAGCAGCCCTATGGTAGGTGAGCGGGCAGAGCAGTACTTC.

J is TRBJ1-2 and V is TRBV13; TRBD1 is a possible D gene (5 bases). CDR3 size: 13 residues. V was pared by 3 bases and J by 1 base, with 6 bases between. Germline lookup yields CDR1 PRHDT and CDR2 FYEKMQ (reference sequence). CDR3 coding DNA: TGTGCCAGCAGCTTCGGGGGTAACTATGGCTACACCTTC. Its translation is CASSFGGNYGYTF. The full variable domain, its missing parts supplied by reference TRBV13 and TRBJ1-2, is AAGVIQSPRHLIKEKRETATLKCYPIPRHDTVYWYQQGPGQDPQFLISFYEKMQSDKGSIPDRFSAQQFSDYHSELNMSSLELGDSALYFCASSFGGNYGYTFGSGTRLTVV.

The CDR3 DNA reads as TGTGCCAGCAGTTACTCGGGACCCTATAATTCACCCCTCCACTTT. Its translation: CASSYSGPYNSPLHF. V gene TRBV6-5 combines with J gene TRBJ1-6, with a possible D match to TRBD1 (5 bases). The V and J ends lost 0 bases and 2 bases respectively, with 5 bases between them. The CDR3 covers 15 residues. Germline V CDR1 and CDR2: MNHEY, SVGAGI.

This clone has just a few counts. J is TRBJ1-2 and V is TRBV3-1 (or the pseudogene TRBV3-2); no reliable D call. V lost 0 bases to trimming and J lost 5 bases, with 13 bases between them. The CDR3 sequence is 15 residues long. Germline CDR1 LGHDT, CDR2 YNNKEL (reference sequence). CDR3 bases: TGTGCCAGCAGCCAAGATATGGGTCAGTTGTATGGCTACACCTTC. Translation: CASSQDMGQLYGYTF.

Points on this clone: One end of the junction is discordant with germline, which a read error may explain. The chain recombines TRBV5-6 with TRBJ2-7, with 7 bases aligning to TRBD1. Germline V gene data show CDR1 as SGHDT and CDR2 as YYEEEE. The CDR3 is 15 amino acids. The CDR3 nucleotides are TGTGCCAGCAGCGTTGTGACAGGGTTGGTCTACGGGCAGTACTTC. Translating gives CASSVVTGLVYGQYF.

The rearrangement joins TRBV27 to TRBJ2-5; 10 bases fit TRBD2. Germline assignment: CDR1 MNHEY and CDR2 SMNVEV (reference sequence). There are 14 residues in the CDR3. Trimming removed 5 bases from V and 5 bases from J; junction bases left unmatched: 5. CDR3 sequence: CASSRAGGPETQYF. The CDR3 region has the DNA TGTGCCAGCAGTCGAGCGGGGGGGCCTGAGACCCAGTACTTC.

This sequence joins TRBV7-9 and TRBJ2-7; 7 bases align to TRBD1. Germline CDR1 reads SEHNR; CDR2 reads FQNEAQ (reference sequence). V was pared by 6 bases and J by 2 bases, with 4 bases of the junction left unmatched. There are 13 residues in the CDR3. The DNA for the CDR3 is TGTGCCAGCAGTTTCGGACAGGCCTACGAGCAGTACTTC. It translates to CASSFGQAYEQYF.

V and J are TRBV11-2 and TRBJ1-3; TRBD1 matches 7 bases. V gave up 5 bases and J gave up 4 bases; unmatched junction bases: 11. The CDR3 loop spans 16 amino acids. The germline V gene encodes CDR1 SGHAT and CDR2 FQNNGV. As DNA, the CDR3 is TGTGCCAGCAGCCCCGGGGACAGACTTGTGGGAAACACCATATATTTT. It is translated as CASSPGDRLVGNTIYF.

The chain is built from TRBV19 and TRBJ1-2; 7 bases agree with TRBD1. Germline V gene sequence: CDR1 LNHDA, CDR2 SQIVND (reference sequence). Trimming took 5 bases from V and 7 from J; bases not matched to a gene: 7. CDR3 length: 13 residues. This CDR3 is CASSVDRESGYTF. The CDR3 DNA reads TGTGCCAGTAGTGTCGACAGGGAGTCTGGCTACACCTTC. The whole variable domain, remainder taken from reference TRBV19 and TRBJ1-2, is DGGITQSPKYLFRKEGQNVTLSCEQNLNHDAMYWYRQDPGQGLRLIYYSQIVNDFQKGDIAEGYSVSREKKESFPLTVTSAQKNPTAFYLCASSVDRESGYTFGSGTRLTVV.

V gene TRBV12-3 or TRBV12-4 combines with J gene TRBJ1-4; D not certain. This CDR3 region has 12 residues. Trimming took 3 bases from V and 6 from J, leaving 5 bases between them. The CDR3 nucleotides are TGTGCCAGCAGTTTTGGATATGAAAAACTGTTTTTT. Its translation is CASSFGYEKLFF.

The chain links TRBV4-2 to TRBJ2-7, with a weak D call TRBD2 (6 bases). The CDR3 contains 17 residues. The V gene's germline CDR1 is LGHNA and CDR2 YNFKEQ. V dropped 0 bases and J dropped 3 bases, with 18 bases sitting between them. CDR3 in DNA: TGTGCCAGCAGCCAAGATCTATCGGGACTCAACAACTACGAGCAGTACTTC. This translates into CASSQDLSGLNNYEQYF.

The CDR3 DNA reads TGTGCCAGCAGCCACGGGCAGGCGGGGGATACGCAGTATTTT. Translation gives CASSHGQAGDTQYF. This sequence joins TRBV3-1 (or the pseudogene TRBV3-2) and TRBJ2-3, with D possibly matching TRBD2 (6 bases). Germline-derived CDR1 and CDR2 are LGHDT and YNNKEL (reference sequence). The length of the CDR3 is 14 residues. The V and J ends lost 3 bases and 6 bases respectively, with 13 bases between them.

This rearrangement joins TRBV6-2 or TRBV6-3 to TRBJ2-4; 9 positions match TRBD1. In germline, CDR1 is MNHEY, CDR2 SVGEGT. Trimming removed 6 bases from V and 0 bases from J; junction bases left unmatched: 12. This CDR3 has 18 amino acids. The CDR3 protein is CASSPGTGQLGAKNIQYF. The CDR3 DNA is TGTGCCAGCAGCCCCGGGACAGGGCAGTTAGGAGCCAAAAACATTCAGTACTTC.

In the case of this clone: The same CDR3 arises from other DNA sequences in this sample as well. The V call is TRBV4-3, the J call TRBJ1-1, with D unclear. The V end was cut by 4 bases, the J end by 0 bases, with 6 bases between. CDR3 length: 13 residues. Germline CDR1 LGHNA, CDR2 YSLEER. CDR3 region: CASSRELNTEAFF. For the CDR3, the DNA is TGCGCCAGCAGCCGCGAACTGAACACTGAAGCTTTCTTT.

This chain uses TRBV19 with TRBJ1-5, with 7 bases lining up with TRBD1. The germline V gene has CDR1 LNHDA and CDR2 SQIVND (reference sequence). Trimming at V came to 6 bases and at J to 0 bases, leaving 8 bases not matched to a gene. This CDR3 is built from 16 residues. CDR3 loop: CASRRDRQYSNQPQHF. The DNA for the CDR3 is TGTGCCAGTAGGAGGGACAGACAATATAGCAATCAGCCCCAGCATTTT.

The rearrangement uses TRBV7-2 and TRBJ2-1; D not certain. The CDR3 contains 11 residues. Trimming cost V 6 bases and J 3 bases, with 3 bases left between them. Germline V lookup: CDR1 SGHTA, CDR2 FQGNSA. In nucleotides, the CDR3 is TGTGCCAGCAGTCGCTACAATGAGCAGTTCTTC. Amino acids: CASSRYNEQFF.

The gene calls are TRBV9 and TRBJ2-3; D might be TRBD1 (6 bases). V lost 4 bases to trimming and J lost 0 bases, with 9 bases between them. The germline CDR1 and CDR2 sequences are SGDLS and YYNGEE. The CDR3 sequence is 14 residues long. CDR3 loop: CASSFRGSTDTQYF. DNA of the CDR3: TGTGCCAGCAGCTTCAGGGGTAGCACAGATACGCAGTATTTT.